A selection of T cell receptor beta chains follows, all from one sample in a study of OX40 agonist ivuxolimab in advanced cancers. Clones were sequenced by immunoSEQ multiplex PCR, and TCRdb holds only the in-frame ones, with some missing. The sample holds tens of thousands of clones, 89% seen once. The material was CD4+ or CD8+ T cells sorted from blood, obtained in a trial of the OX40 agonist ivuxolimab. Receptor source: an adult with an advanced solid tumor such as melanoma, head and neck, liver or kidney cancer. The CDR3 runs from the conserved cysteine through the conserved F or W. The D gene is left open where the match is weak. Rows give clone size only sometimes, using once, few, many, or a class for an expanded clone.

D gene	clone size	V gene	J gene	CDR3 protein	CDR3 DNA
TRBD2	-	TRBV5-1	TRBJ2-3	CASSLTSGVDTQYF	TGCGCCAGCAGCTTAACTAGCGGGGTAGATACGCAGTATTTT
-	once	TRBV14	TRBJ2-7	CASSRDLEAYEQYF	TGTGCCAGCAGCCGCGACTTAGAGGCCTACGAGCAGTACTTC
TRBD2	-	TRBV7-2	TRBJ2-7	CASSLTSGGEREQYF	TGTGCCAGCAGCCTGACTAGCGGGGGAGAACGTGAGCAGTACTTC
-	once	TRBV9	TRBJ2-7	CASSVTGNSYEQYF	TGTGCCAGCAGCGTAACGGGGAACTCCTACGAGCAGTACTTC
-	once	TRBV7-9	TRBJ2-7	CASSQTGYEQYF	TGTGCCAGCAGCCAGACAGGCTACGAGCAGTACTTC
-	once	TRBV18	TRBJ2-5	CASSPRAQGETQYF	TGTGCCAGCTCACCAAGGGCCCAGGGCGAGACCCAGTACTTC
-	-	TRBV6-5	TRBJ2-7	CASSYKSAAYEQYF	TGTGCCAGCAGTTACAAGAGTGCCGCCTACGAGCAGTACTTC
TRBD1	-	TRBV11-2	TRBJ1-5	CASSQTEGARPQHF	TGTGCCAGCAGCCAAACGGAGGGGGCTAGGCCCCAGCATTTT
-	once	TRBV7-9	TRBJ1-4	CASSLTNQPEKLFF	TGTGCCAGCAGCCTCACCAACCAACCCGAAAAACTGTTTTTT
-	-	TRBV27	TRBJ2-3	CASSLDGFRKDTQYF	TGTGCCAGCAGTTTGGATGGGTTCAGGAAAGATACGCAGTATTTT
-	-	TRBV7-9	TRBJ1-1	CASSPPGLGEAFF	TGTGCCAGCAGCCCCCCCGGGTTGGGTGAAGCTTTCTTT
-	-	TRBV4-2	TRBJ2-1	CASSPGQGRSYNEQFF	TGTGCCAGCAGCCCAGGTCAGGGGAGGTCCTACAATGAGCAGTTCTTC
-	-	TRBV6-5	TRBJ2-7	CASSYTFSGSYEQYF	TGTGCCAGCAGTTATACGTTTAGCGGCTCCTACGAGCAGTACTTC
-	-	TRBV28	TRBJ1-2	CASSFRTVYGYTF	TGTGCCAGCAGTTTCAGGACAGTCTATGGCTACACCTTC
-	-	TRBV5-4	TRBJ1-4	CASSLLDSTNEKLFF	TGTGCCAGCAGCTTGCTGGACAGCACTAATGAAAAACTGTTTTTT
-	-	TRBV7-6	TRBJ1-6	CASSYGSNSYNSPLHF	TGTGCCAGCAGCTATGGGTCTAACTCCTATAATTCACCCCTCCACTTT
-	-	TRBV19	TRBJ1-4	CASTGVATNEKLFF	TGTGCCAGTACGGGGGTTGCAACTAATGAAAAACTGTTTTTT
-	-	TRBV5-1	TRBJ2-5	CASSYTGKETQYF	TGCGCCAGCAGCTATACGGGGAAAGAGACCCAGTACTTC
TRBD1	-	TRBV29-1	TRBJ1-2	CSAKGQGAGYGYTF	TGCAGCGCCAAGGGGCAGGGGGCAGGCTATGGCTACACCTTC
TRBD2	few	TRBV9	TRBJ2-7	CASSAGLGGYYEQYF	TGTGCCAGCAGCGCGGGACTAGGGGGATACTACGAGCAGTACTTC
-	few	TRBV15	TRBJ2-7	CATSRDSGPSYEQYF	TGTGCCACCAGCAGAGATTCGGGCCCATCCTACGAGCAGTACTTC
-	-	TRBV19	TRBJ2-7	CASSKVPGLETYEQYF	TGTGCCAGTAGTAAAGTCCCGGGACTTGAAACCTACGAGCAGTACTTC
-	-	TRBV4-1	TRBJ2-5	CASSQAPGVETQYF	TGCGCCAGCAGCCAAGCCCCAGGGGTAGAGACCCAGTACTTC
-	-	TRBV27	TRBJ2-2	CASSGGYTGELFF	TGTGCCAGCAGTGGCGGGTACACCGGGGAGCTGTTTTTT
TRBD1	-	TRBV15	TRBJ1-2	CATSRGNRGYGYTF	TGTGCCACCAGCAGAGGGAACAGGGGCTATGGCTACACCTTC
TRBD2	few	TRBV9	TRBJ2-5	CASSARRGSGRGETQYF	TGTGCCAGCAGCGCCCGTCGGGGTAGCGGGAGGGGGGAGACCCAGTACTTC
-	-	TRBV5-8	TRBJ1-2	CASSFPGGLGGYTF	TGTGCCAGCAGCTTCCCGGGGGGCTTGGGCGGCTACACCTTC
TRBD2	-	TRBV19	TRBJ2-3	CASSARTSGRPDTQYF	TGTGCCAGTAGTGCCCGGACTAGCGGGAGACCAGATACGCAGTATTTT
-	-	TRBV5-4	TRBJ2-1	CASSLLLLGEQFF	TGTGCCAGCAGCTTGCTCCTTCTCGGGGAGCAGTTCTTC
-	-	TRBV29-1	TRBJ1-1	CSVYLARGVMNTEAFF	TGCAGCGTCTACTTAGCAAGGGGGGTAATGAACACTGAAGCTTTCTTT
-	-	TRBV14	TRBJ1-1	CASSHLPTEAFF	TGTGCCAGCAGCCATCTCCCAACTGAAGCTTTCTTT
TRBD2	-	TRBV20-1	TRBJ2-1	CSARTSGGQFF	TGCAGTGCCCGGACTAGCGGGGGTCAGTTCTTC
-	-	TRBV11-2	TRBJ2-6	CASSFGALGANVLTF	TGTGCCAGCAGCTTCGGAGCTCTGGGCGCCAACGTCCTGACTTTC
-	-	TRBV19	TRBJ1-1	CASSQLWNTEAFF	TGTGCCAGTAGTCAGTTGTGGAACACTGAAGCTTTCTTT
TRBD1	-	TRBV2	TRBJ1-6	CASRTDRGHSPLHF	TGTGCCAGCAGGACGGACAGGGGCCATTCACCCCTCCACTTT
-	-	TRBV28	TRBJ1-2	CASSLTGLSRGANYGYTF	TGTGCCAGCAGTTTAACTGGGTTAAGTAGGGGCGCTAACTATGGCTACACCTTC
-	once	TRBV5-6	TRBJ1-1	CASSFGGRPNTEAFF	TGTGCCAGCAGCTTTGGAGGGAGGCCGAACACTGAAGCTTTCTTT
TRBD2	-	TRBV5-5	TRBJ2-1	CASSLLAGGDEQFF	TGTGCCAGCAGCCTACTAGCGGGAGGAGATGAGCAGTTCTTC
TRBD1	-	TRBV2	TRBJ1-2	CASSQGGEERGYTF	TGTGCCAGCAGTCAGGGGGGCGAGGAGCGTGGCTACACCTTC
-	-	TRBV6-5	TRBJ1-1	CASSYGGLVTEAFF	TGTGCCAGCAGTTACGGGGGGCTGGTCACTGAAGCTTTCTTT
-	-	TRBV27	TRBJ1-2	CASSLAGGNYGYTF	TGTGCCAGCAGTTTAGCGGGGGGGAACTATGGCTACACCTTC
-	-	TRBV20-1	TRBJ2-7	CSAERTYEQYF	TGCAGTGCTGAAAGAACCTACGAGCAGTACTTC